These 27 T cell receptor beta chains came from one sample sequenced in a study of T cells in Graves' hyperthyroidism and ophthalmopathy. TCR beta CDR3 regions were amplified from RNA. HTBI primers were the set used in a first-round RT-PCR of the TCR CDR3. MiXCR, applied by TCRdb to the multiplex PCR reads, yields one record per CDR3 protein. This table holds about 270,000 distinct CDR3 sequences, approximately 20% found once. The sample was blood. Receptors were obtained from a man aged 25 to 40 with Graves' ophthalmopathy.

The V gene is TRBV12-3 or TRBV12-4, the J gene TRBJ2-5, with 9 bases matching TRBD1. The CDR3 extends over 14 amino acids. Trimming at V came to 5 bases and at J to 2 bases, leaving 3 bases not matched to a gene. The CDR3 coding sequence is TGTGCCAGCAGTACCGACAGGGGGCAAGAGACCCAGTACTTC. It encodes CASSTDRGQETQYF.

In its sample, this clonotype was seen many times. V gene TRBV2 combines with J gene TRBJ2-1; TRBD2 matches 15 bases. The CDR3 runs to 22 residues. Trimming took 2 bases from V and 0 from J; bases not matched to a gene: 14. The germline gives CDR1 SNHLY, CDR2 FYNNEI. CDR3 residues: CASSEPIRGTSGRQSSYNEQFF. The CDR3, as DNA: TGTGCCAGCAGTGAACCCATTCGAGGGACTAGCGGGAGGCAAAGCTCCTACAATGAGCAGTTCTTC.

This clonotype has only a few counts. The V and J genes are TRBV16 and TRBJ2-1; D not resolved. The germline CDR1 and CDR2 sequences are KGHSY and FQNENV. Trimming removed 2 bases from V and 5 bases from J, with 4 bases in between. The CDR3 is 12 residues long. The CDR3 sequence is CASSQQDNEQFF. In DNA, the CDR3 is TGTGCCAGCAGCCAACAGGACAATGAGCAGTTCTTC.

The chain recombines TRBV27 with TRBJ2-7, with D unresolved. Deletions cut 5 bases from V and 0 bases from J, with 8 bases between. The CDR3 is 13 amino acids. Germline V gives CDR1 MNHEY, CDR2 SMNVEV (reference sequence). CDR3 in DNA: TGTGCCAGCAGTGCCGCGGACTCCTACGAGCAGTACTTC. Amino acids: CASSAADSYEQYF.

Worth noting for this clonotype: Possible read error: a much larger clone is one base away. The CDR3 bases are TGTGCCAGCAATGCCGGGGGGGCCAAAAACATTCAGTACTTC. Residues: CASNAGGAKNIQYF. J is TRBJ2-4 and V is TRBV12-3 or TRBV12-4, with 7 bases lining up with TRBD2. This CDR3 region has 14 residues. Germline trimming cut 7 bases from V and 1 base from J; bases unmatched to any gene: 4.

This clonotype showed up many times. This chain joins TRBV20-1 and TRBJ1-1; 8 bases are shared with TRBD1. Germline V gene lookup returns CDR1 DFQATT and CDR2 SNEGSKA (reference sequence). Germline trimming cut 5 bases from V and 6 bases from J; bases unmatched to any gene: 11. This CDR3 contains 14 residues. The CDR3 DNA reads TGCAGTGCTGTAAGGACAGGGCGTCTCGCTGAAGCTTTCTTT. This sequence encodes CSAVRTGRLAEAFF.

This clonotype came up a few times. V gene TRBV7-3 combines with J gene TRBJ2-5; 9 bases are shared with TRBD1. From germline, CDR1 is SGHTA and CDR2 FQGTGA. The junction had 5 bases not matched to a gene; V was cut back by 1 base and J by 5 bases. The CDR3 contains 15 residues. The CDR3 region is CASSLKGTGWETQYF. CDR3 nucleotides: TGTGCCAGCAGCTTAAAAGGGACAGGGTGGGAGACCCAGTACTTC.

In its sample, this clonotype was seen many times. This chain uses TRBV11-2 with TRBJ2-1, with 10 bases fitting TRBD2. From germline, CDR1 is SGHAT and CDR2 FQNNGV. J gave up 3 bases and V 4 bases, and 3 bases lay outside the gene matches. The CDR3 has 15 residues. CDR3 nucleotide sequence: TGTGCCAGCAGCTCCTTAGCGGGAGGCTACAATGAGCAGTTCTTC. It is translated as CASSSLAGGYNEQFF.

This clonotype was counted ten times or more. The gene calls are TRBV6-1 and TRBJ1-1, with no clear D. Between the trimmed V and J ends, which lost 6 bases and 5 bases, there was a span of 16 bases. The CDR3 extends over 14 amino acids. Looked up from germline, CDR1 is MNHNS and CDR2 is SASEGT. DNA for the CDR3: TGTGCCAGCAGCTCCGACGGAAGTTCGACTGAAGCTTTCTTT. It yields the protein CASSSDGSSTEAFF.

This clonotype has just a few counts. The rearrangement links TRBV11-2 to TRBJ1-2; the D gene is possibly TRBD1 (6 bases). This CDR3 region has 15 residues. Germline values: CDR1 SGHAT, CDR2 FQNNGV. The V and J ends lost 5 bases and 4 bases respectively, with 17 bases between them. CDR3 residues: CASSQGGGRLYGYTF. In DNA form, the CDR3 reads TGTGCCAGCAGCCAAGGGGGAGGACGGCTCTATGGCTACACCTTC.

This clonotype was counted a few times. The rearrangement joins TRBV27 to TRBJ2-1, with D unresolved. The CDR3 has 12 amino acids. The germline gives CDR1 MNHEY, CDR2 SMNVEV (reference sequence). The V gene lost 2 bases and the J gene lost 5 bases, with 4 bases spanning the gap. The CDR3 reads CASSLTNNEQFF. Written as DNA, the CDR3 is TGTGCCAGCAGTTTAACCAACAATGAGCAGTTCTTC.

This clonotype has ten or more counts. The rearrangement joins TRBV20-1 to TRBJ2-1; 9 nucleotides line up with TRBD2. The junction had 4 bases not matched to a gene; V was cut back by 6 bases and J by 1 base. This CDR3 has 14 amino acids. The germline V gene encodes CDR1 DFQATT and CDR2 SNEGSKA (reference sequence). Here the CDR3 reads CSAESGGSYNEQFF. In DNA form, the CDR3 reads TGCAGTGCAGAGAGCGGGGGGTCCTACAATGAGCAGTTCTTC.

This clonotype was picked up many times. The chain joins TRBV28 to TRBJ2-3, with TRBD2 matching 16 bases. The CDR3 length is 19 residues. CDR1 is MDHEN and CDR2 is SYDVKM in the germline V gene. The V gene end was trimmed by 7 bases and the J gene end by 0 bases; junction bases not matched to a gene: 10. DNA of the CDR3: TGTGCCAGCATGGGGACTAGCGGGAGGGTCGAATCTAGCACAGATACGCAGTATTTT. Translated, it gives CASMGTSGRVESSTDTQYF.

This clonotype was counted at least ten times. The chain links TRBV28 to TRBJ2-1; D possibly corresponds to TRBD2 (5 bases). This CDR3 region has 14 residues. Looked up from germline, CDR1 is MDHEN and CDR2 is SYDVKM. The ends were cut back, 7 bases at V and 1 base at J, with 11 bases in the middle. The CDR3 sequence is CASTGRESYNEQFF. The CDR3 coding sequence is TGTGCCAGCACGGGTAGGGAGTCCTACAATGAGCAGTTCTTC.

The rearrangement joins TRBV5-1 to TRBJ1-4, with 7 nucleotides matching TRBD1. CDR1 is SGHRS and CDR2 is YFSETQ in the germline V gene. Unmatched junction bases numbered 8, after V lost 3 bases and J lost 0 bases. The CDR3 is made up of 17 amino acids. This CDR3 is CASSSTHRGPTNEKLFF. The CDR3 DNA is TGCGCCAGCAGCTCAACCCACAGGGGACCAACTAATGAAAAACTGTTTTTT. Together with reference TRBV5-1 and TRBJ1-4, the CDR3 gives the full variable domain: KAGVTQTPRYLIKTRGQQVTLSCSPISGHRSVSWYQQTPGQGLQFLFEYFSETQRNKGNFPGRFSGRQFSNSRSEMNVSTLELGDSALYLCASSSTHRGPTNEKLFFGSGTQLSVL.

The table lists this clonotype with many counts. The rearrangement uses TRBV7-3 and TRBJ2-7; D is uncertain. This CDR3 region has 13 residues. V lost 2 bases and J lost 3, with 8 bases in between. Germline V gives CDR1 SGHTA, CDR2 FQGTGA. CDR3 amino acids: CASSLYLGYEQYF. The CDR3 bases are TGTGCCAGCAGCTTATACCTCGGCTACGAGCAGTACTTC.

There are a few counts of this clonotype. The genes are TRBV18 and TRBJ1-2; 9 nucleotides line up with TRBD1. V shed 3 bases, J shed 0 bases, and the junction held 2 bases outside the gene matches. The CDR3 has 15 residues. The germline V gene has CDR1 KGHSH and CDR2 LQKENI. CDR3 residues: CASSPGTGTNYGYTF. The CDR3 DNA reads as TGTGCCAGCTCACCCGGGACAGGGACTAACTATGGCTACACCTTC.

The chain combines TRBV12-3 or TRBV12-4 with TRBJ2-2, with D possibly being TRBD2 (5 bases). V lost 1 base, J lost 6 bases, and 9 bases lay in between. CDR3 length equals 14 residues. Here the CDR3 DNA reads TGTGCCAGCAGTTTAGGTTTGGGAGCCGGGGAGCTGTTTTTT. This translates into CASSLGLGAGELFF.

This clonotype was picked up many times. This chain uses TRBV15 with TRBJ2-5; 7 bases are shared with TRBD1. The CDR3 length is 15 residues. V lost 1 base to trimming and J lost 3 bases; unmatched junction nucleotides: 5. In germline, CDR1 is LNHNV, CDR2 YYDKDF (reference sequence). This CDR3 is CATSRAPGTEETQYF. The CDR3 DNA is TGTGCCACCAGCAGAGCCCCCGGGACAGAAGAGACCCAGTACTTC.

The chain has TRBV20-1 and TRBJ2-1; TRBD2 matches 15 bases. CDR1 is DFQATT, CDR2 SNEGSKA, per germline (reference sequence). The CDR3 runs to 17 residues. The junction had 9 bases not matched to a gene; V was cut back by 0 bases and J by 9 bases. Here the CDR3 reads CSAREDPRTSGRAEQFF. The CDR3 coding sequence is TGCAGTGCTAGAGAGGACCCACGGACTAGCGGGAGGGCTGAGCAGTTCTTC.

The J gene is TRBJ2-5, the V gene TRBV3-1, with 11 bases lining up with TRBD2. Trimming at V came to 2 bases and at J to 5 bases, leaving 7 bases not matched to a gene. This CDR3 has 16 amino acids. Germline V gene sequence: CDR1 LGHDT, CDR2 YNNKEL (reference sequence). This chain's CDR3 is CASSQRSGRASETQYF. The CDR3 DNA follows: TGTGCCAGCAGCCAACGTAGCGGGAGGGCTTCTGAGACCCAGTACTTC.

This clonotype was observed a few times. V gene TRBV11-1 combines with J gene TRBJ1-1, with 10 bases lining up with TRBD1. The V and J ends lost 5 bases and 7 bases, in that order; junction bases with no gene match: 7. Germline V lookup: CDR1 SGHAT, CDR2 FQDESV (reference sequence). The CDR3 is 14 residues long. CDR3: CASSPDRGHGEAFF. CDR3 sequence (DNA): TGTGCCAGCAGCCCCGACAGGGGGCATGGTGAAGCTTTCTTT.

Only a few counts were recorded for this clonotype. This sequence joins TRBV27 and TRBJ2-3; D is unclear. Germline V gives CDR1 MNHEY, CDR2 SMNVEV (reference sequence). V shed 10 bases and J shed 5 bases, with 7 bases lying between them. This CDR3 has 10 amino acids. The CDR3 coding sequence is TGTGCCACCTTTAGAGATACGCAGTATTTT. It is translated as CATFRDTQYF.

The CDR3 DNA sequence: TGTGCCAGCAGTACCGGGACTATGAACTACGAGCAGTACTTC. This encodes CASSTGTMNYEQYF. This chain joins TRBV2 and TRBJ2-7; TRBD2 matches 7 bases. Germline assignment: CDR1 SNHLY and CDR2 FYNNEI. J was trimmed by 3 bases and V by 5 bases; bases with no gene match: 7. The CDR3 contains 14 residues.

V usage is TRBV7-9 and J usage is TRBJ2-7; the D is unclear. The CDR3 is 14 amino acids. The germline gives CDR1 SEHNR, CDR2 FQNEAQ (reference sequence). V lost 1 base, J lost 2 bases, and 9 bases lay in between. CDR3 nucleotide sequence: TGTGCCAGCAGCTTAGTCGGCGGTACCTACGAGCAGTACTTC. Encoded protein: CASSLVGGTYEQYF.

At least ten counts were recorded for this clonotype. The chain joins TRBV7-2 to TRBJ2-7, with D tentatively TRBD2 (6 bases). This CDR3 is built from 13 residues. The germline gives CDR1 SGHTA, CDR2 FQGNSA. V was pared by 0 bases and J by 4 bases, with 7 bases between. CDR3 DNA sequence: TGTGCCAGCAGCTTAGCGGAGGGGTACGAGCAGTACTTC. Protein: CASSLAEGYEQYF.

This clonotype was counted only a few times. The rearrangement joins TRBV29-1 to TRBJ2-1; 8 bases match TRBD2. CDR3 length equals 13 residues. Germline loops: CDR1 SQVTM, CDR2 ANQGSEA. V lost 4 bases to trimming and J lost 1 base; unmatched junction nucleotides: 0. The CDR3 bases are TGCAGCGTTGGCGGGGGGTCCTACAATGAGCAGTTCTTC. This gives the protein CSVGGGSYNEQFF.